This TCR beta chain was found in a study of cytomegalovirus exposure and HLA in healthy donors. CDR3 length: 14 amino acids. CDR1 is SGHVS and CDR2 is FNYEAQ in the germline V gene. The V segment lost 5 bases and the J segment 6 bases; nucleotides outside the gene matches: 7. The repertoire was sequenced with immunoSEQ multiplex PCR; TCRdb's copy has only in-frame clones and lacks some. The repertoire holds some 200,000 clones, with around 83% as singletons. This clone was counted between two and nine times. The source is a woman aged 25 to 39 in good health and CMV-seropositive. Sequencing was done on a sample of PBMCs. V usage is TRBV7-6 and J usage is TRBJ2-1; TRBD2 matches 7 bases. The CDR3 DNA follows: TGTGCCAGCAGCCCCACGACTAGCACCAATGAGCAGTTCTTC. Translated: CASSPTTSTNEQFF. The entire variable domain, with the rest obtained from reference TRBV7-6 and TRBJ2-1, is as follows: GAGVSQSPRYKVTKRGQDVALRCDPISGHVSLYWYRQALGQGPEFLTYFNYEAQQDKSGLPNDRFSAERPEGSISTLTIQRTEQRDSAMYRCASSPTTSTNEQFFGPGTRLTVL.